This T cell receptor (beta chain) was captured by sequencing in a study of blood T cell repertoires in COVID-19. The CDR3 totals 13 residues. CDR1 is SGHKS and CDR2 is YYEKEE in the germline V gene (reference sequence). Between the trimmed V and J ends, which lost 4 bases and 6 bases, there was a span of 13 bases. Only in-frame clones appear in the TCRdb table, and some are missing; sequencing was by immunoSEQ multiplex PCR. The table shows 300,000 to 350,000 clones, with around 89% occurring only once. This clone was seen only once. This TCR derives from a woman in her late teens or twenties with acute COVID-19. Sequencing was carried out using PBMCs or T cells enriched from blood (not recorded which). The rearrangement joins TRBV5-5 to TRBJ1-2; D is unclear. DNA for the CDR3: TGTGCCAGCAGCGCCGACATCGGCGATGGCTACACCTTC. It codes for CASSADIGDGYTF.